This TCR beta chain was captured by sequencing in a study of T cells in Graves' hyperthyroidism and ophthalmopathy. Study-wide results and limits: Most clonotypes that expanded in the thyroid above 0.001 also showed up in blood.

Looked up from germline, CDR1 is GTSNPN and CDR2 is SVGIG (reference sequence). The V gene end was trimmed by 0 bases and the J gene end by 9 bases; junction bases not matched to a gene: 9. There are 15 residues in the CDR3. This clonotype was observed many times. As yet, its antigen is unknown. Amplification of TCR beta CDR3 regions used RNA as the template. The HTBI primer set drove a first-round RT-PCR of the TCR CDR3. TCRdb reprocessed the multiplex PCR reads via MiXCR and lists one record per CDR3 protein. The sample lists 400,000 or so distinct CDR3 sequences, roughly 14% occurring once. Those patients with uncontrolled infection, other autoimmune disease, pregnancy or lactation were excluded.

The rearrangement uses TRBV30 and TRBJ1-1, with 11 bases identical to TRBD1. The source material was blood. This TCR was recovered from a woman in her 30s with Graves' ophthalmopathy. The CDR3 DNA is TGTGCCTGGAGTGTATTTACCGGGACAGGGGGGAAAGCTTTCTTT. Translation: CAWSVFTGTGGKAFF.